The entry below describes one T cell receptor beta chain. These data are taken from a study of blood T cell repertoires in COVID-19. Generated by immunoSEQ multiplex PCR, the TCRdb table keeps only in-frame clones and is missing some. The sample lists about 160,000 clones, around 90% occurring once. This receptor was identified in a man aged 55 to 70 with COVID-19, enrolled during active disease. The sample comprised peripheral blood.

CDR3 coding DNA: TGTGCCAGCTCACGACTAGCGGGACGGAGCACAGATACGCAGTATTTT. Protein: CASSRLAGRSTDTQYF. The chain couples TRBV18 to TRBJ2-3, with 11 bases aligning to TRBD2. The CDR3 runs to 16 residues. V shed 4 bases, J shed 0 bases, and the junction held 3 bases outside the gene matches. CDR1 KGHSH and CDR2 LQKENI come from the germline V gene.